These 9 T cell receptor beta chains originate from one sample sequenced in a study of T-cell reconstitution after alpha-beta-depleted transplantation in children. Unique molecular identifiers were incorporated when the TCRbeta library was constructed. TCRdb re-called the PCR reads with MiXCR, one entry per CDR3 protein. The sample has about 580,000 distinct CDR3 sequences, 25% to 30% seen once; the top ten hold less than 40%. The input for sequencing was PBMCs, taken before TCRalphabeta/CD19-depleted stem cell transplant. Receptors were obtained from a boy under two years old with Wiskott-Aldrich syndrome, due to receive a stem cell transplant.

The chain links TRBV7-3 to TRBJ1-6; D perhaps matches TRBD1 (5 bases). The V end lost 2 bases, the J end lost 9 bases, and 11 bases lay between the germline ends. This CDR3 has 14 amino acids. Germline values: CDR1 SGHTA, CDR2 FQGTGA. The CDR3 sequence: CASSLPGVGSPLHF. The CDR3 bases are TGTGCCAGCAGCTTACCGGGGGTCGGTTCACCCCTCCACTTT.

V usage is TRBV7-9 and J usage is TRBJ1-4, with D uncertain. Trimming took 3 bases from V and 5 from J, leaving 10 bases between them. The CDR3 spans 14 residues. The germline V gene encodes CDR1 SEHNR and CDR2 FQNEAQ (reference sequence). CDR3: CASSLASSNEKLFF. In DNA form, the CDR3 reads TGTGCCAGCAGCTTGGCGTCTTCAAATGAAAAACTGTTTTTT.

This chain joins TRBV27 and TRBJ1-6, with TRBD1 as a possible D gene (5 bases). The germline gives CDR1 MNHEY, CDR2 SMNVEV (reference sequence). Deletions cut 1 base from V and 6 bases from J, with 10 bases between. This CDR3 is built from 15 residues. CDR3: CASSLLWDGNSPLHF. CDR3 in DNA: TGTGCCAGCAGTTTATTGTGGGACGGTAATTCACCCCTCCACTTT.

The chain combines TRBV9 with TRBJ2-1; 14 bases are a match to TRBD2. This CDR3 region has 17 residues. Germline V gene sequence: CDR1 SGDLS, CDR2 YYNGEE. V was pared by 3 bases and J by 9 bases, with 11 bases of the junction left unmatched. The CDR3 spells CASSAWTSGRHVSEQFF. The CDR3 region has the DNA TGTGCCAGCAGCGCCTGGACTAGCGGGAGGCATGTTAGTGAGCAGTTCTTC.

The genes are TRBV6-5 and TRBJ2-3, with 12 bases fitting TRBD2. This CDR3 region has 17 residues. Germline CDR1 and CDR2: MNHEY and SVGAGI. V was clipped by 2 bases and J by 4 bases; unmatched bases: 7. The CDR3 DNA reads TGTGCCAGCAGTTACACCAGACTAGCGGGAGTCCCAGATACGCAGTATTTT. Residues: CASSYTRLAGVPDTQYF.

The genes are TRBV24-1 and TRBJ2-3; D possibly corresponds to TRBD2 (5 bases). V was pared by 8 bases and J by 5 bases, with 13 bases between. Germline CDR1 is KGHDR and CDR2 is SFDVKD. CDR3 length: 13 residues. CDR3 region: CATTSPLGDTQYF. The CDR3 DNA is TGTGCCACCACTAGCCCTCTGGGAGATACGCAGTATTTT.

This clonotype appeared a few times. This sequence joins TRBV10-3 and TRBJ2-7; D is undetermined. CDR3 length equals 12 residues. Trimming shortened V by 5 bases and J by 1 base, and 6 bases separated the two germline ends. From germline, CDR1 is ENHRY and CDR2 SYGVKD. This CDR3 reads CAISPDSYEQYF. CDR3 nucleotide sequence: TGTGCCATCAGTCCCGATTCCTACGAGCAGTACTTC.

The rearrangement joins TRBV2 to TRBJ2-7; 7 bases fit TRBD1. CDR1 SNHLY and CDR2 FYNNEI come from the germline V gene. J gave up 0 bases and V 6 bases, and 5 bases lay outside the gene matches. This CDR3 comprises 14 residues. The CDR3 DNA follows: TGTGCCAGCAGCAGGGGGACACCCTCCTACGAGCAGTACTTC. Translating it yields CASSRGTPSYEQYF.

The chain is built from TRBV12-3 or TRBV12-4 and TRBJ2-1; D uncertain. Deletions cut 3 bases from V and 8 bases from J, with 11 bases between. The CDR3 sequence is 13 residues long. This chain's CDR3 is CASSLGIGDEQFF. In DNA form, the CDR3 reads TGTGCCAGCAGTTTGGGGATCGGAGATGAGCAGTTCTTC.